These 7 T cell receptor beta chains share one sample of origin, sequenced in a study of beta chain features in type 1 diabetes. The isolated RNA, all of it, was reverse transcribed, so expressed TCRB transcripts were what got sequenced. Here immunoSEQ multiplex PCR was the method, and the copy in TCRdb shows in-frame clones only, minus some. The data contain 150,000 to 200,000 clones, 63% of them seen just once; the ten biggest clones take up about 0.089%. Their antigen targets remain unknown. General study findings and limits: When Type 1 diabetes patients were examined, their TCRB CDR3s proved moderately but significantly shorter in all four CD4+ subsets.

Source material: naive CD4+ T cells from blood. The receptors derive from a man under 40 with type 1 diabetes.

This clone occurred a few times. Distinct nucleotide sequences in the sample also encode this CDR3. The chain joins TRBV4-3 to TRBJ2-6; no reliable D call. Germline-derived CDR1 and CDR2 are LGHNA and YSLEER. The CDR3 extends over 14 amino acids. V shed 1 base and J shed 2 bases, with 3 bases lying between them. The CDR3 coding sequence is TGCGCCAGCAGCCAAGTAACTGGGGCCAACGTCCTGACTTTC. Translation gives CASSQVTGANVLTF.

This clone has a handful of counts. The chain links TRBV2 to TRBJ2-1; D might be TRBD1 (6 bases). Trimming pared 6 bases from V and 3 bases from J, leaving 9 bases between. The CDR3 runs to 13 residues. From germline, CDR1 is SNHLY and CDR2 FYNNEI. The CDR3 region is CASRMDSYNEQFF. CDR3 coding DNA: TGTGCCAGCAGGATGGACAGCTACAATGAGCAGTTCTTC. Full variable domain (rest looked up from reference TRBV2 and TRBJ2-1): EPEVTQTPSHQVTQMGQEVILRCVPISNHLYFYWYRQILGQKVEFLVSFYNNEISEKSEIFDDQFSVERPDGSNFTLKIRSTKLEDSAMYFCASRMDSYNEQFFGPGTRLTVL.

This clone has a single count. The chain combines TRBV9 with TRBJ2-3; D is undetermined. From germline, CDR1 is SGDLS and CDR2 YYNGEE. The ends were cut back, 5 bases at V and 0 bases at J, with 13 bases in the middle. This CDR3 has 15 residues. CDR3 residues: CASRGSTKSTDTQYF. CDR3 DNA sequence: TGTGCCAGCAGGGGGTCTACGAAAAGCACAGATACGCAGTATTTT.

The genes are TRBV11-2 and TRBJ2-2; a weak D match, TRBD1 (6 bases). The CDR3 contains 17 residues. Trimming took off 3 bases at V and 0 bases at J, with 14 bases between the two ends. Germline V gene data show CDR1 as SGHAT and CDR2 as FQNNGV. CDR3 nucleotide sequence: TGTGCCAGCAGCTTCTTCATTAGGACAGCGAACACCGGGGAGCTGTTTTTT. Amino acids: CASSFFIRTANTGELFF.

This chain joins TRBV4-3 and TRBJ2-3; TRBD2 might be the D (6 bases). Germline loops: CDR1 LGHNA, CDR2 YSLEER. The CDR3 covers 16 residues. V gave up 1 base and J gave up 2 bases, with 13 bases separating them. The CDR3 nucleotides are TGCGCCAGCAGCCAAGCACCGGGACTTTACACAGATACGCAGTATTTT. It encodes CASSQAPGLYTDTQYF.

The chain uses TRBV29-1 and TRBJ2-7; 11 positions agree with TRBD1. V was pared by 6 bases and J by 5 bases, with 9 bases of the junction left unmatched. Germline V gene data show CDR1 as SQVTM and CDR2 as ANQGSEA. The CDR3 sequence is 14 residues long. CDR3 protein: CSVPSRTGGHEQYF. The DNA for the CDR3 is TGCAGCGTCCCTTCGAGGACAGGGGGCCACGAGCAGTACTTC.

J is TRBJ1-3 and V is TRBV30; a weak D match, TRBD1 (5 bases). The V gene lost 2 bases and the J gene lost 2 bases, with 7 bases spanning the gap. The length of the CDR3 is 13 residues. Germline CDR1 is GTSNPN and CDR2 is SVGIG (reference sequence). The CDR3 protein is CAWSSDTGNTIYF. The CDR3 DNA sequence: TGTGCCTGGAGTTCGGACACTGGAAACACCATATATTTT.